This T cell receptor beta chain comes out of a study of persistence of HIV-infected CD4 T cells. Germline V lookup: CDR1 MNHEY, CDR2 SMNVEV (reference sequence). The CDR3 is 15 residues long. V lost 2 bases, J lost 2 bases, and 4 bases stayed unmatched. The immunoSEQ assay was version 4, run in survey mode. Each sample used up to about 1 ug genomic DNA diluted to roughly 10 ng/uL. Profiled with immunoSEQ multiplex PCR; TCRdb holds only in-frame clones, not every one. The sample yields some 30,000 clones, 70% seen once. An overlapping HIV-1 Gag peptide pool stimulated these cells at approximately 0.91 ug/peptide/mL. Sorting of responding CD4+ T cells relied on upregulated CD40 ligand together with CD69. Note on this clone: The antigen is not known.

Regarding the study as a whole: TCR oligoclonality correlated with proviral oligoclonality in the same sorted populations.

This chain links TRBV27 with TRBJ2-7; 9 positions match TRBD1. The material sequenced was CD4+ T cells sorted from PBMCs after approximately 19-hour stimulation, taken from a patient who received antiretroviral therapy. The origin of this receptor is an adult man with HIV who was CMV-seropositive. The CDR3 DNA is TGTGCCAGCAGTTTAGTGGGACAGGGTACCTACGAGCAGTACTTC. As protein: CASSLVGQGTYEQYF.